The clone carrying this T cell receptor (beta chain) was detected only once. Original processing methods: Researchers report that nucleated cell counts were estimated from reference gene primer amplification. TCRdb's table, derived via immunoSEQ multiplex PCR, lists solely in-frame clones and lacks some. V, J and clone size were drawn from that table, and D and trimming were deduced from the DNA. The profile shows about 230,000 clones, 84% of them singletons. These data come from a study of blood T cell repertoires in COVID-19. Study as a whole: PBMCs, B-cell-depleted T cells, or T cells provided the cDNA or gDNA that made up the material.

The sequenced material came from peripheral blood. This clonotype was sampled from a middle-aged woman who had recovered from COVID-19.

This chain's CDR3 is CASSPWTGVEAFF. The CDR3 nucleotides read TGCGCCAGCAGCCCTTGGACAGGGGTTGAAGCTTTCTTT. The chain has TRBV5-1 and TRBJ1-1, with 9 bases aligning to TRBD1. This CDR3 comprises 13 residues. With V trimmed by 4 bases and J by 7 bases, 5 bases remained unmatched. Looked up from germline, CDR1 is SGHRS and CDR2 is YFSETQ.